The text below deals with one T cell receptor beta chain. The authors reverse transcribed roughly 0.5 to 1 ug RNA with random hexamers. Amplification of TCR beta CDR3 used immunoSEQ multiplex PCR across 54 Vbeta and 13 Jbeta. TCRdb reprocessed the immunoSEQ multiplex PCR reads via MiXCR and lists one record per CDR3 protein. This sample has about 190,000 distinct CDR3 sequences, with over 85% found just once. This entry comes from a study of CD8 T cells in Susac syndrome. The germline gives CDR1 SGHRS, CDR2 YFSETQ. The ends lost 4 bases at V and 0 bases at J; junction bases unmatched: 1. The CDR3 is 14 residues long.

The receptor was derived from a human donor in good health. The genes are TRBV5-1 and TRBJ1-2, with TRBD1 matching over 9 bases. Sequences were obtained from CD4+ T cells from PBMCs. The CDR3 protein is CASSRDRANYGYTF. In DNA, the CDR3 is TGCGCCAGCAGCCGGGACAGGGCTAACTATGGCTACACCTTC.